Each of the 8 T cell receptor beta chains below was sequenced from the same sample in a study of blood T cell repertoires in COVID-19. Only in-frame clones appear in the TCRdb table, and some are missing; sequencing was by immunoSEQ multiplex PCR. Of about 90,000 clones detected, roughly 80% appear once; the ten largest clones hold around 25%. The sequencing sample was made of peripheral blood. These receptors were taken from a man of 80 years or more with active or convalescent COVID-19.

V and J are TRBV2 and TRBJ1-5; a possible D gene is TRBD1 (6 bases). This CDR3 region has 17 residues. Germline V gives CDR1 SNHLY, CDR2 FYNNEI. V was pared by 8 bases and J by 3 bases, with 23 bases between. CDR3 nucleotides: TGTGCCAGCGCCACTTCCGGGACAACCTTTTCCAATCAGCCCCAGCATTTT. This gives the protein CASATSGTTFSNQPQHF.

The CDR3, as DNA: TGTGCCACCCGACAGGGCCTCAATGAAAAACTGTTTTTT. Its translation: CATRQGLNEKLFF. This chain links TRBV19 with TRBJ1-4, with 7 bases lining up with TRBD1. The trim removed 10 bases at V and 5 bases at J, leaving 7 bases unmatched. Germline values: CDR1 LNHDA, CDR2 SQIVND (reference sequence). The CDR3 consists of 13 residues. Full variable domain (outside the CDR3, taken from reference TRBV19 and TRBJ1-4): DGGITQSPKYLFRKEGQNVTLSCEQNLNHDAMYWYRQDPGQGLRLIYYSQIVNDFQKGDIAEGYSVSREKKESFPLTVTSAQKNPTAFYLCATRQGLNEKLFFGSGTQLSVL.

The V and J genes are TRBV7-9 and TRBJ2-7; TRBD1 agrees at 7 bases. V lost 4 bases, J lost 2 bases, and 8 bases stayed unmatched. The CDR3 has 15 residues. Germline loops: CDR1 SEHNR, CDR2 FQNEAQ (reference sequence). The CDR3 DNA follows: TGTGCCAGCAGCTCCGGACAGGTTGACCCCTACGAGCAGTACTTC. Translation gives CASSSGQVDPYEQYF.

V usage is TRBV27 and J usage is TRBJ1-2, with D perhaps TRBD1 (5 bases). The germline gives CDR1 MNHEY, CDR2 SMNVEV (reference sequence). V lost 10 bases, J lost 4 bases, and 13 bases lay in between. The CDR3 length is 12 residues. The CDR3 sequence is CATGGGIYGYTF. In DNA, the CDR3 is TGTGCCACCGGGGGGGGGATCTATGGCTACACCTTC.

The chain is built from TRBV6-5 and TRBJ2-3; the D gene is possibly TRBD2 (5 bases). Germline loops: CDR1 MNHEY, CDR2 SVGAGI. V lost 6 bases, J lost 6 bases, and 13 bases lay in between. This CDR3 spans 13 amino acids. The CDR3 DNA reads as TGTGCCAGCAGGCCCTTTAGCGTGGATACGCAGTATTTT. This translates into CASRPFSVDTQYF.

This clone has more than one count but fewer than ten. The CDR3 reads CASSGNRGPEAFF. The CDR3 nucleotides read TGTGCCAGCAGCGGGAACAGGGGGCCTGAAGCTTTCTTT. The chain employs TRBV9 and TRBJ1-1; 9 bases match TRBD1. The CDR3 length is 13 residues. J lost 6 bases, V lost 3 bases, and 3 bases had no gene match. Germline CDR1 is SGDLS and CDR2 is YYNGEE.

The gene calls are TRBV18 and TRBJ2-7; no reliable D call. Germline V gives CDR1 KGHSH, CDR2 LQKENI. The V end was cut by 3 bases, the J end by 4 bases, with 13 bases between. The CDR3 covers 14 residues. As DNA, the CDR3 is TGTGCCAGCTCACCGAGCTACAGTACGTACGAGCAGTACTTC. It encodes CASSPSYSTYEQYF. Complete variable domain (other parts from reference TRBV18 and TRBJ2-7): NAGVMQNPRHLVRRRGQEARLRCSPMKGHSHVYWYRQLPEEGLKFMVYLQKENIIDESGMPKERFSAEFPKEGPSILRIQQVVRGDSAAYFCASSPSYSTYEQYFGPGTRLTVT.

The chain employs TRBV7-9 and TRBJ1-3; no clear D gene. The V end lost 1 base, the J end lost 4 bases, and 14 bases lay between the germline ends. Germline loops: CDR1 SEHNR, CDR2 FQNEAQ (reference sequence). This CDR3 has 16 residues. Here the CDR3 DNA reads TGTGCCAGCAGCTTAGGGCGGCAAATTCTGGGAAACACCATATATTTT. Amino acids: CASSLGRQILGNTIYF.